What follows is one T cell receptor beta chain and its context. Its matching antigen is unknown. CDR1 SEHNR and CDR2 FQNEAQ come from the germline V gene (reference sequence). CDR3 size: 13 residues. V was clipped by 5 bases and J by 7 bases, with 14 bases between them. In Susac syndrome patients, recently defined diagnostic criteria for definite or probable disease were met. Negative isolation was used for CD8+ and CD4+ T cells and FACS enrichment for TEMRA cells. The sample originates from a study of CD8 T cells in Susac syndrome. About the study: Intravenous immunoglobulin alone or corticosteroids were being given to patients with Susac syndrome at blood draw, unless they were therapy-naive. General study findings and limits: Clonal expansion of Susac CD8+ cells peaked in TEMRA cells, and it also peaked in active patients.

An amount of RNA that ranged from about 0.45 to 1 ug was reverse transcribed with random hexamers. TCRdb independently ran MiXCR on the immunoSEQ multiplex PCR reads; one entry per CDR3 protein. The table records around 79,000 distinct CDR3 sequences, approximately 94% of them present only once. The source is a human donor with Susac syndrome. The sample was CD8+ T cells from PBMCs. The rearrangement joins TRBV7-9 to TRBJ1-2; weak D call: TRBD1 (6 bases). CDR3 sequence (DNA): TGTGCCAGCAGCCGGACAGATCCGGGTGGCTACACCTTC. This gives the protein CASSRTDPGGYTF.